Following are 2 T cell receptor beta chains from one sample sequenced in a study of blood T cells in healthy people across ages (dated by TCRdb to the mid-2010s). Library generation was performed with 5' RACE. The instrument was an Illumina HiSeq 2500. The second PCR ran for about 6 to 11 cycles and used a J-beta primer mix along with a sample-barcoded 5' primer. TCRdb passed the public sequencing reads through fastp at Q25 and MiXCR, retaining productive beta sequences. Every entry covers one CDR3 protein and lists the most common genes and DNA from its rows. The sample data list roughly 1.5 million distinct CDR3 sequences, and roughly 43% of these were observed just once. Less than 5% of the sample rests with the top ten. Material for sequencing was blood. These receptors were taken from a woman between 18 and 29 years old in good health.

This sequence joins TRBV20-1 and TRBJ1-2, with 8 bases aligning to TRBD1. V lost 4 bases and J lost 4; bases outside the gene matches: 8. Germline-derived CDR1 and CDR2 are DFQATT and SNEGSKA (reference sequence). CDR3 size: 14 residues. CDR3 sequence reads: CSATLGQGIYGYTF. The CDR3 DNA reads as TGCAGTGCTACTCTCGGACAGGGCATCTATGGCTACACCTTC.

This clonotype turned up a few times. This CDR3 is CSAPRAYNEQFF. For the CDR3, the DNA is TGCAGTGCTCCCCGGGCCTACAATGAGCAGTTCTTC. V is TRBV20-1 and J is TRBJ2-1; D call uncertain. V was trimmed by 5 bases and J by 2 bases, leaving 7 bases between them. This CDR3 has 12 residues. Germline lookup yields CDR1 DFQATT and CDR2 SNEGSKA (reference sequence).